Detailed here is one T cell receptor beta chain. As processed by the authors: Nucleated cell counts were estimated from reference gene primer amplification. Clones were sequenced by immunoSEQ multiplex PCR, and TCRdb holds only the in-frame ones, with some missing. D and trimming come from the DNA, and the V and J calls and clone size come from that table. This sample carries around 320,000 clones, around 89% of them seen once, and the ten largest clones take 4% to 5.5%. This sample was taken from a study of blood T cell repertoires in COVID-19. Study at large: Collection of acute and convalescent COVID-19 samples took place in the United States, Italy and Spain.

CDR1 is SGDLS and CDR2 is YYNGEE in the germline V gene. The CDR3 covers 17 residues. V gave up 7 bases and J gave up 0 bases, with 19 bases separating them. Participants spanned ages about 18 to 100 years and resided in 20 to 30 US areas. Participant reports of clinical history set cohort assignment. Sequencing was performed on PBMCs or T cells enriched from blood (not recorded which). This TCR was recovered from a young woman with acute COVID-19. The chain recombines TRBV9 with TRBJ2-2; D call uncertain. The CDR3: CASDRTAAPTNTGELFF. CDR3 in DNA: TGTGCCAGCGACCGCACGGCGGCTCCTACGAACACCGGGGAGCTGTTTTTT.